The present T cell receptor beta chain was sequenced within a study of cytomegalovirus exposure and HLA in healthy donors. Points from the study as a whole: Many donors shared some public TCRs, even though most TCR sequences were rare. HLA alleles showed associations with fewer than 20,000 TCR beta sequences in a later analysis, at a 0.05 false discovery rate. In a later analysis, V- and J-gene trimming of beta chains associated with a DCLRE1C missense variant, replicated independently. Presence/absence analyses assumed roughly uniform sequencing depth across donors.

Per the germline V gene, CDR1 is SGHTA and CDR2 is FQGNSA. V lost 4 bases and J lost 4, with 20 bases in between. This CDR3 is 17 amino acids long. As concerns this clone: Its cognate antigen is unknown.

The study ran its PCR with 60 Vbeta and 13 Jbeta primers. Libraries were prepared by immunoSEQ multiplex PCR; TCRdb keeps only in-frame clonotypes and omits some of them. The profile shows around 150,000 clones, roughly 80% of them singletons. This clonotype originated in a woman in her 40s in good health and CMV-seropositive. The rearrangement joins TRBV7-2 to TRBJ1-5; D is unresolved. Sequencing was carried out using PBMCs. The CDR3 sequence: CASSSGLSPAGNQPQHF. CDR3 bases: TGTGCCAGCAGCTCAGGACTTTCACCAGCCGGTAATCAGCCCCAGCATTTT.